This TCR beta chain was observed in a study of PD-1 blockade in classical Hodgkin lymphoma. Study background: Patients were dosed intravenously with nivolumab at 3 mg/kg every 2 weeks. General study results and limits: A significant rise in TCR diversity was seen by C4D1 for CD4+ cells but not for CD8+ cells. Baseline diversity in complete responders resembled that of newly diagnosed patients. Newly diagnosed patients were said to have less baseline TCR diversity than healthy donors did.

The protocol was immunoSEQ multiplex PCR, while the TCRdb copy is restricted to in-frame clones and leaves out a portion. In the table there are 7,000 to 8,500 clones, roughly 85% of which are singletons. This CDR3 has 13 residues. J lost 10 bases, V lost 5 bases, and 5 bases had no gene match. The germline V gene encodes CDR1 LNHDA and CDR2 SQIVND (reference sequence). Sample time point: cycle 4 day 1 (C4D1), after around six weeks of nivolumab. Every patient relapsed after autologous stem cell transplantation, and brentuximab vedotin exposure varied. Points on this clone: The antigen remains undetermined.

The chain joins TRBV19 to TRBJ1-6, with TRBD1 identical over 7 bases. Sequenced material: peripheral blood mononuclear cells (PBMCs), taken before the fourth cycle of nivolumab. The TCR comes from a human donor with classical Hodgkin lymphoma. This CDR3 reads CASSVQGDSPLHF. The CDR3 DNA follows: TGTGCCAGTAGTGTCCAGGGGGACTCACCCCTCCACTTT.